Sequencing of this T cell receptor (beta chain) was carried out in a study of shared clonotypes between healthy human individuals. Regarding the study as a whole: In the sorted subsets, rarefaction showed sequencing was incomplete despite large depth.

The donors were adults (healthy and HIV-negative) with no recent acute infections or vaccinations. With respect to this clone: Antigen: not known.

Deep level was the assay's run setting. Sequenced by immunoSEQ multiplex PCR; TCRdb stores in-frame clones only, minus some. The data show roughly 650,000 clones, with 97% seen just once and around 0.06% held by the top ten. V was pared by 0 bases and J by 4 bases, with 6 bases of the junction left unmatched. Germline loops: CDR1 SNHLY, CDR2 FYNNEI. The CDR3 is 16 residues long. The sample was naive CD4+ T cells sorted from blood. Subset denoted: CD45RA+ positively selected. The chain couples TRBV2 to TRBJ2-7; TRBD1 matches at 10 bases. The sequence was collected from a young woman in good health. CDR3 sequence (DNA): TGTGCCAGCAGTGAAGCTGACAGGGGGCCTGTATACGAGCAGTACTTC. Translating it yields CASSEADRGPVYEQYF. The whole variable domain, remainder taken from reference TRBV2 and TRBJ2-7, is EPEVTQTPSHQVTQMGQEVILRCVPISNHLYFYWYRQILGQKVEFLVSFYNNEISEKSEIFDDQFSVERPDGSNFTLKIRSTKLEDSAMYFCASSEADRGPVYEQYFGPGTRLTVT.